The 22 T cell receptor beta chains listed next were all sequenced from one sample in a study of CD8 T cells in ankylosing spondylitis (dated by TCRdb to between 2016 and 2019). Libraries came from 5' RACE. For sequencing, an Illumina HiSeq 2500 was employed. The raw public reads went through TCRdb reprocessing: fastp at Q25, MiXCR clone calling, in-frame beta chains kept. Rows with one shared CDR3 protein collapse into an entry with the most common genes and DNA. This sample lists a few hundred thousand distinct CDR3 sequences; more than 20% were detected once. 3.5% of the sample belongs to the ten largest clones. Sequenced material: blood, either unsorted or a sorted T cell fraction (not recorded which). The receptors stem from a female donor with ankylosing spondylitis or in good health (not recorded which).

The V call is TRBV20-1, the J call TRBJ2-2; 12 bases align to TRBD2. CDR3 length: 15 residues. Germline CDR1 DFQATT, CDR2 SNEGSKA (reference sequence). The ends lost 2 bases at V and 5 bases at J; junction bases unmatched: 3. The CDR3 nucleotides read TGCAGTGCTAGACCCGGACTAGCGGGGACCGGGGAGCTGTTTTTT. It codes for CSARPGLAGTGELFF.

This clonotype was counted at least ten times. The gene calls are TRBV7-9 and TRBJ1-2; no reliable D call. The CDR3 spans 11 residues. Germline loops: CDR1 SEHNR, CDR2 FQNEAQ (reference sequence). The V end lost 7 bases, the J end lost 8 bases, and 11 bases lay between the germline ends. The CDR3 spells CASTQIGGYTF. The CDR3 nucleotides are TGTGCCAGCACCCAAATTGGAGGCTACACCTTC.

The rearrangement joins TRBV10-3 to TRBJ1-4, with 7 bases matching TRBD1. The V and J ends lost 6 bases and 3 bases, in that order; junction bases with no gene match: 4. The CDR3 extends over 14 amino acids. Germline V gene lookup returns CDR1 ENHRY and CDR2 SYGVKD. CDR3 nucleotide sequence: TGTGCCATCAGAGATGGGACAGCTAATGAAAAACTGTTTTTT. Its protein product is CAIRDGTANEKLFF.

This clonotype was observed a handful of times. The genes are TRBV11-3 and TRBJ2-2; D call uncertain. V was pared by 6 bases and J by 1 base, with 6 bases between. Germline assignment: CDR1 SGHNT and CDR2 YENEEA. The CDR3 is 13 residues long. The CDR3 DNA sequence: TGTGCCAGCAGTAACAGGAACACCGGGGAGCTGTTTTTT. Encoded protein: CASSNRNTGELFF. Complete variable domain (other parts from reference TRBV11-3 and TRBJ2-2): EAGVVQSPRYKIIEKKQPVAFWCNPISGHNTLYWYLQNLGQGPELLIRYENEEAVDDSQLPKDRFSAERLKGVDSTLKIQPAELGDSAVYLCASSNRNTGELFFGEGSRLTVL.

CDR3 nucleotides: TGTGCCAGCATCAGACAAGGTGGCGAAAAACTGTTTTTT. Translation: CASIRQGGEKLFF. The chain uses TRBV28 and TRBJ1-4; no clear D. Trimming left V 7 bases short and J 8 bases short, with 14 bases between. Per the germline V gene, CDR1 is MDHEN and CDR2 is SYDVKM. The CDR3 consists of 13 residues.

Written as DNA, the CDR3 is TGTGCCAGCAGCTTAGCGGGGGCCTCTGGGGCCAACGTCCTGACTTTC. It is translated as CASSLAGASGANVLTF. The chain has TRBV7-2 and TRBJ2-6, with a tentative D call TRBD1 (6 bases). Germline-derived CDR1 and CDR2 are SGHTA and FQGNSA. This CDR3 is built from 16 residues. V was pared by 0 bases and J by 0 bases, with 6 bases between.

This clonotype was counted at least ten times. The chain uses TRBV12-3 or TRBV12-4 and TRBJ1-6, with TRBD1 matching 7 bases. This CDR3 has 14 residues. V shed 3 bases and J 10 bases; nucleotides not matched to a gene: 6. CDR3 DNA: TGTGCCAGCAGTTTGCACAGGGGACAATCACCCCTCCACTTT. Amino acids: CASSLHRGQSPLHF.

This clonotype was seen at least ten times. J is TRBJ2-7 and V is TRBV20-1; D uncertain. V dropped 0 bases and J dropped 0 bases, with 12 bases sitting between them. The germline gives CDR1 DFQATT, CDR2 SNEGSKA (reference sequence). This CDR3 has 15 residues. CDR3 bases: TGCAGTGCTAGAGAGGCGGCCTCTCGCTCCTACGAGCAGTACTTC. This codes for CSAREAASRSYEQYF.

CDR3 sequence (DNA): TGTGCCATCAGTGAGTCGCGAGGCTTGGAGACCCAGTACTTC. It yields the protein CAISESRGLETQYF. The chain carries TRBV10-3 and TRBJ2-5; D ambiguous. V was pared by 0 bases and J by 5 bases, with 10 bases between. Germline V gene sequence: CDR1 ENHRY, CDR2 SYGVKD. The CDR3 loop spans 14 amino acids.

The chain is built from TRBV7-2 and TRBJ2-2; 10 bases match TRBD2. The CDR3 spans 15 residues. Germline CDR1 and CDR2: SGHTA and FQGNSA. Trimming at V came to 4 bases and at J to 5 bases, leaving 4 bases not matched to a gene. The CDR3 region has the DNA TGTGCCAGCAGCTCGGGACTAGCGTTTACCGGGGAGCTGTTTTTT. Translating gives CASSSGLAFTGELFF.

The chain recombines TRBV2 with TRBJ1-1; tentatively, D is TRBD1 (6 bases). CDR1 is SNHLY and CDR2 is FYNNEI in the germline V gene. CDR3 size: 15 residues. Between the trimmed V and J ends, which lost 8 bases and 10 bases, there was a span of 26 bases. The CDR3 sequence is CASGTKGGPPSRAFF. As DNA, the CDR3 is TGTGCCAGCGGAACCAAGGGGGGCCCTCCCTCCAGAGCTTTCTTT.

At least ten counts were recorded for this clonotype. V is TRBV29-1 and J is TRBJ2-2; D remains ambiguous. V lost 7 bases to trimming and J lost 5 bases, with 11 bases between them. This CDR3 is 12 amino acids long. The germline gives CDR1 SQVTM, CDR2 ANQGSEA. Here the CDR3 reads CSGGHGTGELFF. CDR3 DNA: TGCAGCGGTGGGCATGGAACCGGGGAGCTGTTTTTT.

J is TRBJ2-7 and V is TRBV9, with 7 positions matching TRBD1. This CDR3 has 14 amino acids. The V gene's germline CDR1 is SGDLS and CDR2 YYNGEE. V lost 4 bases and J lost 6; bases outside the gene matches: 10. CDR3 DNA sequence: TGTGCCAGCAGCCCGAGACAGGGATCCGGCGAGCAGTACTTC. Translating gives CASSPRQGSGEQYF.

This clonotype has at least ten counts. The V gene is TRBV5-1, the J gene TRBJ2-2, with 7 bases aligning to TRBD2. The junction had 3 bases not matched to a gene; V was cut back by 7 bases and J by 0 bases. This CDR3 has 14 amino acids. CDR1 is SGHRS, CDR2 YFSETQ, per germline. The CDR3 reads CASGTSANTGELFF. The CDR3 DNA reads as TGCGCCAGCGGCACTAGCGCGAACACCGGGGAGCTGTTTTTT.

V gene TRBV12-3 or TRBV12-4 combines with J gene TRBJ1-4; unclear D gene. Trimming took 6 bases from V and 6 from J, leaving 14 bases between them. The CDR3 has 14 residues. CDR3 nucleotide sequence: TGTGCCAGCAGCTTCCTGGGGAAGGATGAAAAACTGTTTTTT. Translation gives CASSFLGKDEKLFF.

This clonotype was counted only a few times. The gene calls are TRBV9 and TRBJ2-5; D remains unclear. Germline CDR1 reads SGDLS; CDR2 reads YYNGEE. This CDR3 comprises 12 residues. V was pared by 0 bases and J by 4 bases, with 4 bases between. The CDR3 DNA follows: TGTGCCAGCAGCGTAGAGGGAGAGACCCAGTACTTC. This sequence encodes CASSVEGETQYF.

As DNA, the CDR3 is TGCGCCAGCAGCCAGATCCGACTAGCGGGAGTTCTCAATGAGCAGTTCTTC. As protein: CASSQIRLAGVLNEQFF. The V call is TRBV4-3, the J call TRBJ2-1; TRBD2 matches at 12 bases. Looked up from germline, CDR1 is LGHNA and CDR2 is YSLEER. Losses at the gene ends were 3 bases for V and 6 bases for J; bases not matched to a gene: 9. The CDR3 spans 17 residues.

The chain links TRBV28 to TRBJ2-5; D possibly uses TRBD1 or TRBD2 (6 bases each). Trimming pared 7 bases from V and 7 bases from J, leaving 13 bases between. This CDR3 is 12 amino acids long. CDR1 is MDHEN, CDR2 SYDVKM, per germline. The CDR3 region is CASKGGGGTQYF. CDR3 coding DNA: TGTGCCAGCAAAGGGGGAGGAGGGACCCAGTACTTC.

The CDR3: CASSPSGTSSYNEQFF. The CDR3 nucleotides are TGTGCCAGCAGCCCGAGCGGGACCAGCTCCTACAATGAGCAGTTCTTC. The chain has TRBV7-2 and TRBJ2-1; TRBD2 matches at 7 bases. Per the germline V gene, CDR1 is SGHTA and CDR2 is FQGNSA. The CDR3 has 16 amino acids. V lost 5 bases, J lost 0 bases, and 7 bases stayed unmatched. The whole variable domain, filled in from reference TRBV7-2 and TRBJ2-1, reads GAGVSQSPSNKVTEKGKDVELRCDPISGHTALYWYRQSLGQGLEFLIYFQGNSAPDKSGLPSDRFSAERTGGSVSTLTIQRTQQEDSAVYLCASSPSGTSSYNEQFFGPGTRLTVL.

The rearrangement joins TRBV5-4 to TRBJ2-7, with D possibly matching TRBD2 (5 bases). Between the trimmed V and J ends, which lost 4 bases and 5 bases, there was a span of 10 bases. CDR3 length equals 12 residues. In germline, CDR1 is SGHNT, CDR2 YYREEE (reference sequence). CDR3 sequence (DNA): TGTGCCAGCAGCCGTCCGGGGAACGAGCAGTACTTC. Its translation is CASSRPGNEQYF.

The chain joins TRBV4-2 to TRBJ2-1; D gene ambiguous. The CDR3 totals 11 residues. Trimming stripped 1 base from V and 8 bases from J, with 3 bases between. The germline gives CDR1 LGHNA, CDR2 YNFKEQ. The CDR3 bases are TGTGCCAGCAGCCAAGTCCATGAGCAGTTCTTC. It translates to CASSQVHEQFF.

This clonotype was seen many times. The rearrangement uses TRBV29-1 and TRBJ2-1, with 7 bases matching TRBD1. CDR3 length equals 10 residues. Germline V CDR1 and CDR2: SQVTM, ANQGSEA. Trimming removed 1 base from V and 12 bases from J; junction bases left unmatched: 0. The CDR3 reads CSVEGTGQFF. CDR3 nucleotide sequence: TGCAGCGTTGAAGGGACAGGGCAGTTCTTC.